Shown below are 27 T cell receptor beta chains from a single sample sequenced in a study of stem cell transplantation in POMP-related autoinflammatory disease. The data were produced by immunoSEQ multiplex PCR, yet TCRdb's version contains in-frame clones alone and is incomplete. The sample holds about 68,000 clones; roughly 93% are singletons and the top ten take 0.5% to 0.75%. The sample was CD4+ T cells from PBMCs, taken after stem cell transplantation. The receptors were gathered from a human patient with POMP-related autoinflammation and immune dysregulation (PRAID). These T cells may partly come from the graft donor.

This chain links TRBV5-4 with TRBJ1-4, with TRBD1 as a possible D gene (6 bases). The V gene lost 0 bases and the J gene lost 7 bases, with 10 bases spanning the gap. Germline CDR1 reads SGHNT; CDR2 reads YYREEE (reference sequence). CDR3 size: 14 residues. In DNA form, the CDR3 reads TGTGCCAGCAGCTTGGCAGGGGCGGGTGAAAAACTGTTTTTT. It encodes CASSLAGAGEKLFF.

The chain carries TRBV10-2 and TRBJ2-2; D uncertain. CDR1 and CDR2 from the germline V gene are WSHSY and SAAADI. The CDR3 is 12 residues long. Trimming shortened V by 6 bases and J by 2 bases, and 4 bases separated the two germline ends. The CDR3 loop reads CASRPNTGELFF. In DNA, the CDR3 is TGCGCCAGCAGGCCTAACACCGGGGAGCTGTTTTTT.

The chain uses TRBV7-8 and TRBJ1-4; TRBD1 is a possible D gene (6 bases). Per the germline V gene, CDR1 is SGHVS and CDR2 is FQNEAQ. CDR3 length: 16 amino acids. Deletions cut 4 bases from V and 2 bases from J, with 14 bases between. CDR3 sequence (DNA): TGTGCCAGCAGCTCGCTGAGGGGACATACTAATGAAAAACTGTTTTTT. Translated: CASSSLRGHTNEKLFF.

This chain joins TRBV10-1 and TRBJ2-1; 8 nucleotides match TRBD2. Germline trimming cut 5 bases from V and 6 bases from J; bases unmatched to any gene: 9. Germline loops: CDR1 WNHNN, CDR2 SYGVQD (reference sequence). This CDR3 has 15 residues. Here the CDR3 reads CASSRGGLLGNEQFF. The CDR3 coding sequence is TGCGCCAGCAGTCGCGGGGGGCTTCTGGGCAATGAGCAGTTCTTC.

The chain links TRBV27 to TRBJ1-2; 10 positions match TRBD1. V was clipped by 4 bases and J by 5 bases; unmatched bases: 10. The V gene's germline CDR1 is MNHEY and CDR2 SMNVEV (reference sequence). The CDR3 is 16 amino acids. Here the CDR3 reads CASSSRGGTGDYGYTF. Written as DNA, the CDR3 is TGTGCCAGCAGTTCCCGAGGTGGGACAGGGGATTATGGCTACACCTTC.

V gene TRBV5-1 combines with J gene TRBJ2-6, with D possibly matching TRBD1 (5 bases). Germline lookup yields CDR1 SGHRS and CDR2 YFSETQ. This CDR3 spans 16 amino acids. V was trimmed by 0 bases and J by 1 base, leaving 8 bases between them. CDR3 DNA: TGCGCCAGCAGCTTGGGTCCAGGGTCTGGGGCCAACGTCCTGACTTTC. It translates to CASSLGPGSGANVLTF.

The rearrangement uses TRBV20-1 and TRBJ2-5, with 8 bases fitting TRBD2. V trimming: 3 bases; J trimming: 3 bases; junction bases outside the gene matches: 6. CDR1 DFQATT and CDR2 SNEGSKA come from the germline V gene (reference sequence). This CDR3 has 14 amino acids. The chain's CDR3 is CSASIAGPKETQYF. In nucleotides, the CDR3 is TGCAGTGCTAGTATAGCGGGACCTAAAGAGACCCAGTACTTC.

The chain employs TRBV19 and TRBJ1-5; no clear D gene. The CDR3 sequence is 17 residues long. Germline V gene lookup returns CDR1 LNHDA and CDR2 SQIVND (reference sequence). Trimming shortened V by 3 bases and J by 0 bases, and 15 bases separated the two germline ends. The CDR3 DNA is TGTGCCAGTAGTATGCTATTAACCGGTAATAGCAATCAGCCCCAGCATTTT. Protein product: CASSMLLTGNSNQPQHF.

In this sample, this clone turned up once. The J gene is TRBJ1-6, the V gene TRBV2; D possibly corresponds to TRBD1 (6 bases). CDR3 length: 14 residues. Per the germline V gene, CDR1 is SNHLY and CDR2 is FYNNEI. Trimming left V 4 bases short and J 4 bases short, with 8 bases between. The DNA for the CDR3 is TGTGCCAGCAGTGGGCAGGGGTATAATTCACCCCTCCACTTT. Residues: CASSGQGYNSPLHF.

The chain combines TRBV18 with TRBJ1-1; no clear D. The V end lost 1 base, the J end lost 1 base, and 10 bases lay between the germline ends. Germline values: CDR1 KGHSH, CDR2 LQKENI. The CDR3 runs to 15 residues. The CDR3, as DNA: TGTGCCAGCTCACCACTGGCTTTCGAGAACACTGAAGCTTTCTTT. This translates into CASSPLAFENTEAFF.

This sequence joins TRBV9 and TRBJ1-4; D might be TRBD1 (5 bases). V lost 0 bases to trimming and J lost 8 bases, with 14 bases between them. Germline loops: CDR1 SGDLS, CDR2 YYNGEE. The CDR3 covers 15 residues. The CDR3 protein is CASSVGQGGVEKLFF. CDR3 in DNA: TGTGCCAGCAGCGTAGGCCAGGGAGGGGTCGAAAAACTGTTTTTT.

CDR3 protein: CASSSWASGDGGNEQFF. The CDR3 nucleotides read TGTGCCAGCAGCTCTTGGGCTAGCGGTGACGGCGGGAATGAGCAGTTCTTC. The genes are TRBV11-2 and TRBJ2-1; 7 nucleotides align to TRBD2. Germline V gene sequence: CDR1 SGHAT, CDR2 FQNNGV. The CDR3 totals 17 residues. The ends lost 4 bases at V and 7 bases at J; junction bases unmatched: 16.

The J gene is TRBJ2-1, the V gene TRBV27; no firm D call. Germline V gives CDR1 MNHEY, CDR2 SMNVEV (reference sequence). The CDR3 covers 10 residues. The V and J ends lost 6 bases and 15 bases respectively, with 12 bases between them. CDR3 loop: CASSTKDRFF. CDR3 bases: TGTGCCAGCAGCACGAAGGACCGGTTCTTC.

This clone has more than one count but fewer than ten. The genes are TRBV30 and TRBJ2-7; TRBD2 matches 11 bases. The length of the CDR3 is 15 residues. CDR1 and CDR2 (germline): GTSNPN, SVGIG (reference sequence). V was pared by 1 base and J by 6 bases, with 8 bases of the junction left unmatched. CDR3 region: CAWSGLAGLTGEQYF. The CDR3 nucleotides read TGTGCCTGGAGTGGACTAGCGGGACTGACTGGCGAGCAGTACTTC.

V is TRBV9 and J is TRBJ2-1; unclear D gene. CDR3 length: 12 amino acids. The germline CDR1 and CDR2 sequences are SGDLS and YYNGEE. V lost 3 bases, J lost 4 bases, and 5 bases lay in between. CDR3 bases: TGTGCCAGCAGCGGGGAATACAATGAGCAGTTCTTC. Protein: CASSGEYNEQFF.

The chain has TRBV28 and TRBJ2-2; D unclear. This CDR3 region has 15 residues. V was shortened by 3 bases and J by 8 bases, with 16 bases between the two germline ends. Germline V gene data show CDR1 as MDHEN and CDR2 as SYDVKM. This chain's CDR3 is CASSFLGGRPGELFF. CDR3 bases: TGTGCCAGCAGTTTTTTGGGCGGCCGTCCTGGGGAGCTGTTTTTT.

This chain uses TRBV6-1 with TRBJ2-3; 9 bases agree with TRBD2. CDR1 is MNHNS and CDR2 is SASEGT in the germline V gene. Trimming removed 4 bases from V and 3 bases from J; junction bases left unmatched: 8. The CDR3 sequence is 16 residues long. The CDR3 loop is CASSVLAGAGTDTQYF. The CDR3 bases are TGTGCCAGCAGTGTATTAGCGGGAGCTGGTACAGATACGCAGTATTTT.

CDR3 in DNA: TGCGCCAGCAGCTTGATGGAGTCGAACACCGGGGAGCTGTTTTTT. It yields the protein CASSLMESNTGELFF. The genes are TRBV5-1 and TRBJ2-2; D is unclear. Per the germline V gene, CDR1 is SGHRS and CDR2 is YFSETQ. The ends were cut back, 1 base at V and 0 bases at J, with 7 bases in the middle. The CDR3 runs to 15 residues.

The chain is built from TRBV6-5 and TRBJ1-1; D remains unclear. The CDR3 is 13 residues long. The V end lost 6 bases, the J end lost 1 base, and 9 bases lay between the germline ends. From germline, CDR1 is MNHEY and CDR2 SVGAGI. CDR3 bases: TGTGCCAGCAGCAAACTGGAGAACACTGAAGCTTTCTTT. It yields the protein CASSKLENTEAFF.

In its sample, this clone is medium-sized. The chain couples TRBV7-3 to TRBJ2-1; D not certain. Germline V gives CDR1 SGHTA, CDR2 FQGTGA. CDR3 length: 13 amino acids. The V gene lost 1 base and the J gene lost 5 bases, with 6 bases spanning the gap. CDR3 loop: CASSLSPNNEQFF. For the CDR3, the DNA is TGTGCCAGCAGCTTAAGTCCAAACAATGAGCAGTTCTTC.

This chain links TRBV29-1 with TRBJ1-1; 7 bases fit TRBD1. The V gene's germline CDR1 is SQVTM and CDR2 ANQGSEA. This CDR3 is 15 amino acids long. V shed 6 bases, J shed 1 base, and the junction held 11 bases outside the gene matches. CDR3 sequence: CSVSRGVWGNTEAFF. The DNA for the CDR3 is TGCAGCGTCTCCAGGGGGGTTTGGGGGAACACTGAAGCTTTCTTT.

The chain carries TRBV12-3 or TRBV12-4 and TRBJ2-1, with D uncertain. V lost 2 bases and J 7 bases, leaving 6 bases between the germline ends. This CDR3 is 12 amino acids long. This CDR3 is CASSLSRNEQFF. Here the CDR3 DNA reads TGTGCCAGCAGTTTAAGTCGGAATGAGCAGTTCTTC.

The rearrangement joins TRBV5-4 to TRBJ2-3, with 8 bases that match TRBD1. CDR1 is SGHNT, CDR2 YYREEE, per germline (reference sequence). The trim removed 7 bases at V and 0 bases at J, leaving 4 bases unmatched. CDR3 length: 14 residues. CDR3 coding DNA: TGTGCCAGCGGGACAGGACCTAGCACAGATACGCAGTATTTT. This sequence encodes CASGTGPSTDTQYF.

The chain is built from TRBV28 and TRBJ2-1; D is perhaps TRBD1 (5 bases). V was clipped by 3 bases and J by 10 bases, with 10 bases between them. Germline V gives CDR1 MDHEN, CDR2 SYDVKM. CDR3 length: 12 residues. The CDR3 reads CASSLVTGEQFF. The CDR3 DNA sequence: TGTGCCAGCAGTTTGGTAACAGGCGAGCAGTTCTTC.

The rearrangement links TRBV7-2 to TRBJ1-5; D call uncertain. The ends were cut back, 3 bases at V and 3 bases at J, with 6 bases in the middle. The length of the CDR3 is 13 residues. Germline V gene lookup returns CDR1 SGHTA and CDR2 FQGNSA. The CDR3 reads CASSLLVNQPQHF. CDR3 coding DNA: TGTGCCAGCAGCTTGTTGGTCAATCAGCCCCAGCATTTT.

This CDR3 is CASSHRSRGGQNIQYF. CDR3 DNA: TGTGCCAGCAGCCATCGCAGCAGGGGGGGACAAAACATTCAGTACTTC. V usage is TRBV4-2 and J usage is TRBJ2-4; D tentatively fits TRBD1 or TRBD2 (7 bases each). The CDR3 is 16 amino acids. CDR1 LGHNA and CDR2 YNFKEQ come from the germline V gene. V dropped 3 bases and J dropped 5 bases, with 17 bases sitting between them.

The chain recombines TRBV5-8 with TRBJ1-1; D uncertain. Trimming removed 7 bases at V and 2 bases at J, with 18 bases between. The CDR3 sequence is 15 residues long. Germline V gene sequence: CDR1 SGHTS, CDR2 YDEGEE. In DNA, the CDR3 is TGTGCCAGCTCTAAAGCCGGTAGCTCCAACACTGAAGCTTTCTTT. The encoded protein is CASSKAGSSNTEAFF.